This T cell receptor (beta chain) was captured by sequencing in a study of blood T cells in healthy people across ages. A second PCR, run for about 7 to 11 cycles, used a sample-barcoded 5' primer plus a J-beta primer mix. TCRdb re-analysed the 5' RACE reads in MiXCR, keeping a single row per CDR3 protein. The data show roughly 800,000 distinct CDR3 sequences, approximately 25% seen once. The CDR3 spans 14 residues. V was cut by 2 bases and J by 2 bases, with 9 bases left in between. Germline V gene sequence: CDR1 KGHSH, CDR2 LQKENI. The sample was also linked to a second study, of T cells of mothers and their children. That source reports: Three mothers and their six children, all healthy Caucasians, donated. From each mother came over 8 million TCR beta CDR3 reads, and from each child came 2.5 million to 3 million. Persistent microchimeric T cell clones were sought, and none were detected.

This clonotype originated in a boy younger than 18 in good health. The sequencing input was blood. The genes are TRBV18 and TRBJ2-5; D is uncertain. CDR3 nucleotide sequence: TGTGCCAGCTCACCATCCTCCGGGCAAGAGACCCAGTACTTC. This sequence encodes CASSPSSGQETQYF. The whole variable domain, remainder taken from reference TRBV18 and TRBJ2-5, is NAGVMQNPRHLVRRRGQEARLRCSPMKGHSHVYWYRQLPEEGLKFMVYLQKENIIDESGMPKERFSAEFPKEGPSILRIQQVVRGDSAAYFCASSPSSGQETQYFGPGTRLLVL.